This TCR beta chain was captured in a study of shared clonotypes between healthy human individuals. Sequencing used immunoSEQ multiplex PCR; TCRdb keeps in-frame clones, though not all of them. The sample includes hundreds of thousands of clones, approximately 79% of them seen just once. Germline CDR1 is LNHDA and CDR2 is SQIVND (reference sequence). CDR3 size: 15 residues. The V gene lost 2 bases and the J gene lost 5 bases, with 12 bases spanning the gap. This clone turned up a few times. The target antigen is unknown. All donors were Caucasian adults living in Nashville, Tennessee. Study observations and caveats: Sequencing depth was a factor that was expected to affect clonotype sharing among donors.

Sequenced input: memory CD4+ T cells sorted from blood. Subset indicated: CD45RA-negative fraction. V gene TRBV19 combines with J gene TRBJ2-2; tentative D call: TRBD1 (6 bases). The sequence was collected from a woman in her twenties or thirties in good health. The CDR3 DNA is TGTGCCAGTAGTATATCGGGACAAGTGACCGGGGAGCTGTTTTTT. The encoded protein is CASSISGQVTGELFF.